This entry concerns a single T cell receptor beta chain. Authors' analysis steps: Scientists estimated how many nucleated cells there were by amplifying reference gene primers. Generated by immunoSEQ multiplex PCR, the TCRdb table keeps only in-frame clones and is missing some. V and J calls and clone size are those listed in that table; D and trimming were worked out from the DNA. Of approximately 300,000 clones in the sample, 85% are singletons; the top ten hold over 1.5%. The data stem from a study of blood T cell repertoires in COVID-19. Study information: PBMCs, B-cell-depleted T cells, or T cells provided the cDNA or gDNA that made up the material.

Trimming at V came to 5 bases and at J to 5 bases, leaving 10 bases not matched to a gene. From germline, CDR1 is MNHEY and CDR2 SMNVEV (reference sequence). The length of the CDR3 is 15 residues. All enrollees were about 18 to 89 years old and from roughly 26 US areas. Someone with COVID-19 had been met by exposed participants within 2 weeks before study entry. The material sequenced was PBMCs or T cells enriched from blood (not recorded which). V and J are TRBV27 and TRBJ1-2, with 8 bases lining up with TRBD1. The sequence derives from a woman in her 30s who had been exposed to COVID-19. The CDR3 DNA follows: TGTGCCAGCAGTCCCCATGACAGGGGCAGTTATGGCTACACCTTC. It codes for CASSPHDRGSYGYTF.